These 2 T cell receptor beta chains came from one sample sequenced in a study of cytomegalovirus exposure and HLA in healthy donors. The PCR used 60 Vbeta and 13 Jbeta primers. Repertoires were generated with immunoSEQ multiplex PCR, while TCRdb's copy carries only in-frame clones and drops some. Of around 150,000 clones in the sample, 81% were seen once. Sequencing was done on a sample of PBMCs. These receptor sequences come from a woman between 45 and 60 years old in good health and CMV-seronegative.

The J gene is TRBJ2-3, the V gene TRBV2; TRBD2 might be the D (5 bases). Germline assignment: CDR1 SNHLY and CDR2 FYNNEI. Between the trimmed V and J ends, which lost 7 bases and 1 base, there was a span of 12 bases. This CDR3 has 14 residues. Here the CDR3 DNA reads TGTGCCAGCACTCCTCGGCGGGGCACAGATACGCAGTATTTT. Protein product: CASTPRRGTDTQYF.

This chain connects TRBV5-4 to TRBJ2-7; TRBD1 aligns across 9 bases. V shed 4 bases, J shed 2 bases, and the junction held 7 bases outside the gene matches. Germline CDR1 is SGHNT and CDR2 is YYREEE (reference sequence). The CDR3 has 15 residues. The CDR3 nucleotides read TGTGCCAGCAGCCATGCCGGGACAGGGACCTACGAGCAGTACTTC. It translates to CASSHAGTGTYEQYF.